Sequencing of this T cell receptor beta chain was carried out in a study of blood T cell repertoires in COVID-19. Looking at the study overall: The United States, Italy and Spain supplied acute and convalescent COVID-19 samples.

The method was immunoSEQ multiplex PCR; TCRdb's version includes in-frame clones alone and lacks a portion of them. The table lists 200,000 or so clones, almost 80% of them singletons, with 17% in the top ten. The source material was peripheral blood. The TCR sequence derives from a man between 60 and 75 years old with active or convalescent COVID-19.

CDR3 residues: CASSQDPEGQVPQRPWSYEQYF. The CDR3 DNA is TGCGCCAGCAGCCAAGATCCGGAAGGACAGGTCCCCCAACGCCCCTGGTCCTACGAGCAGTACTTC. This chain links TRBV4-3 with TRBJ2-7, with TRBD1 matching 7 bases. The CDR3 is made up of 22 amino acids. Per germline, CDR1 LGHNA and CDR2 YSLEER. V was pared by 0 bases and J by 1 base, with 24 bases of the junction left unmatched.